The entry below gives a single TCR beta chain sequence along with its context. Measured with immunoSEQ multiplex PCR; TCRdb has only the in-frame clones, and not every one. The data show about 660,000 clones, under 80% seen once. This entry is derived from a study of shared clonotypes between healthy human individuals. Deletions cut 1 base from V and 5 bases from J, with 11 bases between. Germline V gene lookup returns CDR1 LNHNV and CDR2 YYDKDF (reference sequence). This CDR3 comprises 15 residues. The sequenced sample consisted of memory CD4+ T cells sorted from blood. Subset described: CD45RA-negative fraction. The source is a woman aged 25-40 years in good health. The chain uses TRBV15 and TRBJ2-2, with TRBD2 as a possible D gene (5 bases). The DNA of the CDR3 is TGTGCCACCAGCAGAGGAGGGATGGGGACCGGGGAGCTGTTTTTT. This encodes CATSRGGMGTGELFF.